The source of this T cell receptor (beta chain) is a study of identical twins. Template switching, a step in the protocol, added a universal primer site, and cDNA carried unique molecular identifiers. TCRdb re-called the 5' RACE reads through MiXCR, storing one row per CDR3 protein. The table has around 690,000 distinct CDR3 sequences, 20% to 25% seen once. General observations from the study: Cord blood beta clonotypes that were abundant carried fewer insertions, and memory repertoires showed no such trend. Zero-insertion analyses might be partly confounded by invariant T cells like MAIT and iNKT.

This clonotype occurred a few times. Its specificity is not known. Trimming took 8 bases from V and 4 from J; bases not matched to a gene: 3. This CDR3 spans 12 amino acids. Among all donors, each was a healthy Caucasian. Another study also made use of these data, one on T cells expressing NK-cell markers.

The sequencing sample was made of PBMCs. The rearrangement uses TRBV12-3 or TRBV12-4 and TRBJ1-2; the match to TRBD1 covers 8 bases. The TCR comes from a young woman in good health. Here the CDR3 reads CASRTGSYGYTF. The CDR3 DNA follows: TGTGCCAGCCGGACAGGGTCCTATGGCTACACCTTC.